One and the same sample provided the 23 T cell receptor beta chains below, sequenced in a study of human T cells and chemical hapten exposure. The time point: patch test 3, about 24 weeks after DPC sensitization. Treatment given: therapeutic diphenylcyclopropenone sensitization with weekly scalp DPC. Each CDR3 protein gets one entry after TCRdb re-called the RACE reads with MiXCR. The data contain roughly 60,000 distinct CDR3 sequences, roughly 12% of them singletons. The source material was whole blood, sampled in connection with sensitization to the hapten diphenylcyclopropenone (DPC). These receptors were obtained from a man aged 25 to 40 with alopecia areata. Some clones in this sample may be carry-over from other donors' samples.

This clonotype was observed a handful of times. V and J are TRBV7-9 and TRBJ2-3; 12 nucleotides align to TRBD2. This CDR3 spans 16 amino acids. Trimming at V came to 1 base and at J to 4 bases, leaving 3 bases not matched to a gene. Germline CDR1 SEHNR, CDR2 FQNEAQ (reference sequence). The CDR3 spells CASSLEASGGADTQYF. DNA for the CDR3: TGTGCCAGCAGCTTAGAGGCTAGCGGGGGGGCAGATACGCAGTATTTT.

This clonotype has more than one count but fewer than ten. This chain uses TRBV15 with TRBJ1-5, with D perhaps matching TRBD1 (6 bases). V lost 3 bases to trimming and J lost 1 base, with 13 bases between them. The germline gives CDR1 LNHNV, CDR2 YYDKDF (reference sequence). The CDR3 sequence is 16 residues long. The CDR3 spells CATSRRGGASNQPQHF. CDR3 DNA sequence: TGTGCCACCAGCAGGAGGGGGGGCGCGAGCAATCAGCCCCAGCATTTT.

V gene TRBV18 combines with J gene TRBJ1-5; D is unresolved. CDR1 and CDR2 (germline): KGHSH, LQKENI. Deletions cut 3 bases from V and 1 base from J, with 10 bases between. The CDR3 is 15 amino acids. The CDR3 DNA sequence: TGTGCCAGCTCACCTGGCGTGGCGAGCAATCAGCCCCAGCATTTT. As protein: CASSPGVASNQPQHF.

This chain connects TRBV29-1 to TRBJ1-5; D is unclear. Per germline, CDR1 SQVTM and CDR2 ANQGSEA. V was trimmed by 4 bases and J by 5 bases, leaving 12 bases between them. The CDR3 has 13 amino acids. DNA of the CDR3: TGCAGCGTTGCAGGAGCCGTGTATCAGCCCCAGCATTTT. Residues: CSVAGAVYQPQHF.

The chain has TRBV28 and TRBJ2-1, with D uncertain. Germline V gene sequence: CDR1 MDHEN, CDR2 SYDVKM. The CDR3 extends over 15 amino acids. With 7 bases removed from V and 0 bases from J, the gap between germline ends came to 13 bases. The CDR3 region has the DNA TGTGCCAGCACCCCCCGCCCAGTCTCCTACAATGAGCAGTTCTTC. Protein: CASTPRPVSYNEQFF. The full variable domain, completed using reference TRBV28 and TRBJ2-1, is DVKVTQSSRYLVKRTGEKVFLECVQDMDHENMFWYRQDPGLGLRLIYFSYDVKMKEKGDIPEGYSVSREKKERFSLILESASTNQTSMYLCASTPRPVSYNEQFFGPGTRLTVL.

This clonotype occurred many times. The V call is TRBV29-1, the J call TRBJ2-6; TRBD1 agrees at 7 bases. The V gene's germline CDR1 is SQVTM and CDR2 ANQGSEA. The CDR3 is made up of 18 amino acids. V dropped 0 bases and J dropped 1; count of bases not matched to a gene: 9. CDR3 DNA: TGCAGCGTTGAAGAGGGTACAGGGGCCTCTTCTGGGGCCAACGTCCTGACTTTC. Translating it yields CSVEEGTGASSGANVLTF.

This clonotype was detected many times. The chain carries TRBV7-2 and TRBJ2-7; D not certain. CDR3 size: 12 residues. The V end was cut by 3 bases, the J end by 3 bases, with 6 bases between. Per germline, CDR1 SGHTA and CDR2 FQGNSA. CDR3: CASSLDLYEQYF. In nucleotides, the CDR3 is TGTGCCAGCAGCTTGGACCTCTACGAGCAGTACTTC.

This clonotype was counted only a few times. CDR3 sequence: CASSPNRENTGELFF. The CDR3 DNA sequence: TGTGCCAGCTCACCAAACCGAGAGAACACCGGGGAGCTGTTTTTT. The V call is TRBV18, the J call TRBJ2-2; no definite D call. The CDR3 covers 15 residues. The V end lost 2 bases, the J end lost 1 base, and 8 bases lay between the germline ends. Germline loops: CDR1 KGHSH, CDR2 LQKENI.

In this sample, this clonotype turned up once. This may be a read error, as it is one base from a much larger clone. Since the CDR3 does not end with the conserved phenylalanine or tryptophan, this likely comes from a read error. V and J are TRBV2 and TRBJ1-1; no clear D. Trimming took 2 bases from V and 5 from J, leaving 9 bases between them. This CDR3 spans 13 amino acids. In germline, CDR1 is SNHLY, CDR2 FYNNEI. CDR3 sequence reads: CASSERGETEAFS. In DNA form, the CDR3 reads TGTGCCAGCAGTGAACGGGGTGAAACTGAAGCTTTCTCT.

V is TRBV20-1 and J is TRBJ1-3, with a weak D call TRBD1 (6 bases). Germline V gives CDR1 DFQATT, CDR2 SNEGSKA (reference sequence). With 4 bases removed from V and 3 bases from J, the gap between germline ends came to 10 bases. The CDR3 sequence is 13 residues long. CDR3 sequence (DNA): TGCAGTGCTATACAGGGAGGTGGAAACACCATATATTTT. This gives the protein CSAIQGGGNTIYF.

This clonotype appeared many times. The chain has TRBV5-1 and TRBJ2-7, with D maybe TRBD2 (6 bases). The V and J ends lost 4 bases and 2 bases respectively, with 19 bases between them. This CDR3 comprises 16 residues. CDR1 SGHRS and CDR2 YFSETQ come from the germline V gene. The CDR3 loop reads CASSPNPGTGAYEQYF. The DNA for the CDR3 is TGCGCCAGCAGCCCCAATCCCGGGACGGGGGCCTACGAGCAGTACTTC.

This clonotype was observed a few times. The chain links TRBV7-3 to TRBJ2-3; 7 nucleotides agree with TRBD1. The V segment lost 1 base and the J segment 2 bases; nucleotides outside the gene matches: 3. CDR1 and CDR2 (germline): SGHTA, FQGTGA. This CDR3 contains 15 residues. The CDR3 region is CASSLSTGVTDTQYF. The CDR3 nucleotides are TGTGCCAGCAGCTTAAGTACAGGGGTCACAGATACGCAGTATTTT.

The chain joins TRBV5-1 to TRBJ1-2; TRBD1 is a possible D gene (6 bases). CDR1 and CDR2 (germline): SGHRS, YFSETQ. The length of the CDR3 is 15 residues. V was pared by 4 bases and J by 0 bases, with 13 bases between. In nucleotides, the CDR3 is TGCGCCAGCAGCCGTTCGGACAGAGCTAACTATGGCTACACCTTC. Protein: CASSRSDRANYGYTF.

In its sample, this clonotype is medium-sized. The chain combines TRBV5-1 with TRBJ2-1; 10 bases are shared with TRBD2. V lost 2 bases to trimming and J lost 2 bases; unmatched junction nucleotides: 4. The CDR3 has 16 residues. CDR1 is SGHRS, CDR2 YFSETQ, per germline. Written as DNA, the CDR3 is TGCGCCAGCAGCTTTTCTAGCGGGGGCCCCTACAATGAGCAGTTCTTC. Its translation: CASSFSSGGPYNEQFF.

This clonotype was seen repeatedly, ten times or more. This chain connects TRBV28 to TRBJ2-7; weak D call: TRBD1 (6 bases). Germline V CDR1 and CDR2: MDHEN, SYDVKM. This CDR3 has 13 amino acids. V dropped 6 bases and J dropped 0 bases, with 9 bases sitting between them. DNA for the CDR3: TGTGCCAGCAGCACAGGGAGCTCCTACGAGCAGTACTTC. It translates to CASSTGSSYEQYF.

The CDR3 loop is CSANTATQPQHF. Here the CDR3 DNA reads TGCAGTGCGAACACGGCGACACAGCCCCAGCATTTT. The genes are TRBV20-1 and TRBJ1-5; no clear D. V was trimmed by 6 bases and J by 7 bases, leaving 13 bases between them. This CDR3 region has 12 residues. Germline V gives CDR1 DFQATT, CDR2 SNEGSKA (reference sequence).

This clonotype was seen repeatedly, ten times or more. The chain couples TRBV5-1 to TRBJ2-1; the D gene is possibly TRBD2 (7 bases). The CDR3 loop spans 16 amino acids. The germline V and J ends were trimmed by 5 bases and 4 bases, with 19 bases remaining between them. Germline values: CDR1 SGHRS, CDR2 YFSETQ. As DNA, the CDR3 is TGCGCCAGCAGAAAGAGCCGGGGGGCCCTTTACAATGAGCAGTTCTTC. This translates into CASRKSRGALYNEQFF. The entire variable domain, with the rest obtained from reference TRBV5-1 and TRBJ2-1, is as follows: KAGVTQTPRYLIKTRGQQVTLSCSPISGHRSVSWYQQTPGQGLQFLFEYFSETQRNKGNFPGRFSGRQFSNSRSEMNVSTLELGDSALYLCASRKSRGALYNEQFFGPGTRLTVL.

The J gene is TRBJ2-7, the V gene TRBV18; 8 nucleotides agree with TRBD2. The V and J ends lost 0 bases and 0 bases, in that order; junction bases with no gene match: 4. The germline V gene encodes CDR1 KGHSH and CDR2 LQKENI. The CDR3 spans 16 residues. The CDR3 sequence: CASSPPGAGGSYEQYF. CDR3 in DNA: TGTGCCAGCTCACCACCGGGTGCGGGGGGCTCCTACGAGCAGTACTTC. Full variable domain (remainder filled in from reference TRBV18 and TRBJ2-7): NAGVMQNPRHLVRRRGQEARLRCSPMKGHSHVYWYRQLPEEGLKFMVYLQKENIIDESGMPKERFSAEFPKEGPSILRIQQVVRGDSAAYFCASSPPGAGGSYEQYFGPGTRLTVT.

The CDR3 region has the DNA TGTGCCAGCAGCTTAGAGGGTTCGCAGTACTTC. Its translation: CASSLEGSQYF. The J gene is TRBJ2-7, the V gene TRBV7-9; no reliable D call. Germline V CDR1 and CDR2: SEHNR, FQNEAQ (reference sequence). The CDR3 has 11 amino acids. V lost 1 base to trimming and J lost 9 bases, with 7 bases between them.

This chain's CDR3 is CASSLDTVNTEAFF. The CDR3 coding sequence is TGTGCCAGCAGTTTAGACACGGTGAACACTGAAGCTTTCTTT. The chain joins TRBV28 to TRBJ1-1; D is undetermined. This CDR3 is 14 amino acids long. Trimming cost V 2 bases and J 0 bases, with 7 bases left between them. Germline assignment: CDR1 MDHEN and CDR2 SYDVKM. The variable domain in full, completed from reference TRBV28 and TRBJ1-1, reads DVKVTQSSRYLVKRTGEKVFLECVQDMDHENMFWYRQDPGLGLRLIYFSYDVKMKEKGDIPEGYSVSREKKERFSLILESASTNQTSMYLCASSLDTVNTEAFFGQGTRLTVV.

The chain is built from TRBV9 and TRBJ2-4, with TRBD1 identical over 10 bases. V lost 4 bases, J lost 0 bases, and 4 bases stayed unmatched. Germline CDR1 is SGDLS and CDR2 is YYNGEE. The CDR3 loop spans 16 amino acids. CDR3 sequence reads: CASSPWTGGAKNIQYF. As DNA, the CDR3 is TGTGCCAGCAGCCCTTGGACAGGGGGAGCCAAAAACATTCAGTACTTC.

A few counts support this clonotype. The chain couples TRBV28 to TRBJ1-4; no clear D gene. Per germline, CDR1 MDHEN and CDR2 SYDVKM. The CDR3 sequence is 10 residues long. V lost 8 bases and J 7 bases, leaving 5 bases between the germline ends. The CDR3 sequence: CASESEKLFF. The CDR3 DNA reads as TGTGCCAGCGAAAGTGAAAAACTGTTTTTT.

This clonotype was seen just once. The chain links TRBV2 to TRBJ2-3; D remains unclear. V was trimmed by 7 bases and J by 6 bases, leaving 2 bases between them. The CDR3 covers 9 residues. Germline CDR1 and CDR2: SNHLY and FYNNEI. The DNA for the CDR3 is TGTGCCAGCAAGGATACGCAGTATTTT. This sequence encodes CASKDTQYF.